This T cell receptor beta chain was documented in a study of CD8+CD57+ T cells in acquired aplastic anemia. The study's findings and limits: CD8+ Simpson's diversity showed no significant patient-control difference.

Genomic DNA served as template for TCR beta VDJ and CDR3 profiling. TCRdb reprocessed the reads via MiXCR and lists one record per CDR3 protein. The data contain more than 250,000 distinct CDR3 sequences, approximately 57% of them singletons. On this clonotype: Its specificity is unknown.

Material: sorted CD4+, CD8+, or CD8+CD57+ T cells (not recorded which) from PBMCs. This clonotype was sampled from a human donor with severe aplastic anemia or a healthy control (not recorded which).

CDR3 region: CATSDPSFGYTF. DNA for the CDR3: TGTGCCACCAGTGATCCCTCATTTGGCTACACCTTC. The chain couples TRBV24-1 to TRBJ1-2, with no clear D. This CDR3 is built from 12 residues. Germline lookup yields CDR1 KGHDR and CDR2 SFDVKD. V was pared by 3 bases and J by 7 bases, with 8 bases between.